This TCR beta chain comes out of a study of blood T cells in healthy people across ages. The length of the CDR3 is 17 residues. CDR1 MNHEY and CDR2 SVGAGI come from the germline V gene. The ends lost 2 bases at V and 1 base at J; junction bases unmatched: 8. The authors ran a second PCR of about 7 to 11 cycles using a sample-barcoded 5' primer and a J-beta primer mix. TCRdb re-called the 5' RACE reads through MiXCR, storing one row per CDR3 protein. This sample has about 570,000 distinct CDR3 sequences, with about 26% found just once. In its sample, this clonotype was seen a few times. Sequencing input: blood. The TCR originated in an older woman in good health. This chain joins TRBV6-5 and TRBJ1-5; TRBD1 matches at 7 bases. The CDR3 loop reads CASSYGGPGQSNQPQHF. CDR3 in DNA: TGTGCCAGCAGTTACGGGGGCCCGGGACAGAGCAATCAGCCCCAGCATTTT.